These T cell receptor beta chains were read from a single sample in a study of CD8 T cell repertoires and HIV-1 epitope variants. Assay: immunoSEQ multiplex PCR; the TCRdb copy retains only in-frame clones and omits some. The sample shows several thousand clones, 60% to 80% of them seen only once. For these TCRs, the target antigens are not known. The sample comprised cultured CD8+ T cells derived from PBMCs. The source is a male donor with HIV. Each CDR3 is given with its conserved first and last residue. Fields, in order: clone size, J gene, D gene, V gene, CDR3 DNA, CDR3 protein. A D gene is named only where the DNA matches it firmly. Some rows mark clone size as missing; the rest say once, few, many or name a class of expanded clone.

clone_size: .; j_call: TRBJ1-5; d_call: TRBD1; v_call: TRBV28; cdr3_nt: TGTGCCAGCAGTTTCGTGGAGGGGGCCTGGGATTTT; cdr3_aa: CASSFVEGAWDF
clone_size: .; j_call: TRBJ2-2; d_call: .; v_call: TRBV5-6; cdr3_nt: TGTGCCAGCACCTGGGGGGAGTCCACCGGGGAGCTGTTTTTT; cdr3_aa: CASTWGESTGELFF
clone_size: .; j_call: TRBJ2-1; d_call: TRBD2; v_call: TRBV19; cdr3_nt: TGTGCCAGTAGTCTGCCCGGGGGGTCCTACAATGAGCAGTTCTTC; cdr3_aa: CASSLPGGSYNEQFF
clone_size: few; j_call: TRBJ1-2; d_call: TRBD1; v_call: TRBV2; cdr3_nt: TGTGCCAGCAGACCGGGACAGGGGATGGTCTATGGCTACACCTTC; cdr3_aa: CASRPGQGMVYGYTF
clone_size: .; j_call: TRBJ2-7; d_call: TRBD2; v_call: TRBV7-6; cdr3_nt: TGTGCCAGCAGCCCTGGTAGCGGGGGTTTCTACGAGCAGTACTTC; cdr3_aa: CASSPGSGGFYEQYF
clone_size: .; j_call: TRBJ1-1; d_call: TRBD1; v_call: TRBV10-3; cdr3_nt: TGTGCCATCAGTGAGGGGGACAGTGGCGCTTTCTTT; cdr3_aa: CAISEGDSGAFF
clone_size: .; j_call: TRBJ2-7; d_call: .; v_call: TRBV19; cdr3_nt: TGTGCCAGTAGTCTAGACATGGGGGCCTCCTACGAGCAGTACTTC; cdr3_aa: CASSLDMGASYEQYF
clone_size: once; j_call: TRBJ2-1; d_call: .; v_call: TRBV6-5; cdr3_nt: TGTGCCAGCACCGACAGGGAGGTCGGCAATGAGCAGTTCTTC; cdr3_aa: CASTDREVGNEQFF
clone_size: .; j_call: TRBJ2-3; d_call: .; v_call: TRBV28; cdr3_nt: TGTGCCAGCAGTTTATCCGGCAGGGGGGAATACACAGATACGCAGTATTTT; cdr3_aa: CASSLSGRGEYTDTQYF
clone_size: few; j_call: TRBJ2-1; d_call: .; v_call: TRBV6-4; cdr3_nt: TGTGCCACCAAGGCCCCGGGCAATGAGCAGTTCTTC; cdr3_aa: CATKAPGNEQFF
clone_size: .; j_call: TRBJ1-6; d_call: TRBD1; v_call: TRBV30; cdr3_nt: TGTGCCTGGAGTGCGGGACAGGGACTTTCACCCCTCCACTTT; cdr3_aa: CAWSAGQGLSPLHF
clone_size: .; j_call: TRBJ2-5; d_call: TRBD1; v_call: TRBV7-6; cdr3_nt: TGTGCCAGCAGCTTAGCCCGGGACAGGAGTGGGAGAGAGACCCAGTACTTC; cdr3_aa: CASSLARDRSGRETQYF
clone_size: .; j_call: TRBJ2-3; d_call: .; v_call: TRBV27; cdr3_nt: TGTGCCAGCAGTTTGCGGGTGAGCACAGATACGCAGTATTTT; cdr3_aa: CASSLRVSTDTQYF
clone_size: once; j_call: TRBJ2-1; d_call: .; v_call: TRBV15; cdr3_nt: TGTGCCACCAGCAGAGAGGCGGAAATAGCCAATGAGCAGTTCTTC; cdr3_aa: CATSREAEIANEQFF
clone_size: .; j_call: TRBJ2-1; d_call: TRBD1; v_call: TRBV7-2; cdr3_nt: TGTGCCAGCAGCTTAGTAGGGGGCGCCTACAATGAGCAGTTCTTC; cdr3_aa: CASSLVGGAYNEQFF
clone_size: once; j_call: TRBJ2-2; d_call: TRBD2; v_call: TRBV27; cdr3_nt: TGTGCCAGCACCCCGTGGGGAGCGGGGGGGCCTACCGGGGAGCTGTTTTTT; cdr3_aa: CASTPWGAGGPTGELFF
clone_size: .; j_call: TRBJ1-5; d_call: .; v_call: TRBV21-1; cdr3_nt: TGTGCCAGCAGCAAGGTGAGGACAGCCTCAAATCAGCCCCAGCATTTT; cdr3_aa: CASSKVRTASNQPQHF
clone_size: .; j_call: TRBJ2-1; d_call: TRBD2; v_call: TRBV7-6; cdr3_nt: TGTGCCAGCAGCTTAGGAGCGGGGGGAAGGGAGCAGTTCTTC; cdr3_aa: CASSLGAGGREQFF
clone_size: few; j_call: TRBJ2-1; d_call: .; v_call: TRBV6-1; cdr3_nt: TGTGCCAGCAGTAAATACAATGAGCAGTTCTTC; cdr3_aa: CASSKYNEQFF
clone_size: .; j_call: TRBJ2-5; d_call: TRBD2; v_call: TRBV5-4; cdr3_nt: TGTGCCAGCGGGACTAGCGGGAGAGAGACCCAGTACTTC; cdr3_aa: CASGTSGRETQYF
clone_size: .; j_call: TRBJ1-6; d_call: TRBD1; v_call: TRBV4-3; cdr3_nt: TGCGCCAGCAGCCAAGAGATAGGGGGCATCTTACCCCTCCACTTT; cdr3_aa: CASSQEIGGILPLHF
clone_size: large; j_call: TRBJ1-2; d_call: .; v_call: TRBV5-1; cdr3_nt: TGCGCCAGCAGCTCGCAGGAGACTAACTATGGCTACACCTTC; cdr3_aa: CASSSQETNYGYTF
clone_size: .; j_call: TRBJ2-3; d_call: TRBD1; v_call: TRBV27; cdr3_nt: TGTGCCAGCAGTTCCGGGACAGTCTCCACAGATACGCAGTATTTT; cdr3_aa: CASSSGTVSTDTQYF
clone_size: .; j_call: TRBJ2-1; d_call: .; v_call: TRBV5-3; cdr3_nt: TGTGCCAGAAGCTTGGGCGCCGCTCACAATGAGCAGTTCTTC; cdr3_aa: CARSLGAAHNEQFF
clone_size: .; j_call: TRBJ2-7; d_call: .; v_call: TRBV21-1; cdr3_nt: TGTGCCAGCAGCAACGTCTCAGGGACACGGTTCTACGAGCAGTACTTC; cdr3_aa: CASSNVSGTRFYEQYF
clone_size: .; j_call: TRBJ2-1; d_call: TRBD2; v_call: TRBV12-5; cdr3_nt: TGTGCTAGTGGTTTGGTAACTAGCGGGAGGGGTAATGAGCAGTTCTTC; cdr3_aa: CASGLVTSGRGNEQFF
clone_size: .; j_call: TRBJ2-3; d_call: TRBD2; v_call: TRBV19; cdr3_nt: TGTGCCACCTCGGGACTAGCGACAGATACGCAGTATTTT; cdr3_aa: CATSGLATDTQYF
clone_size: .; j_call: TRBJ1-2; d_call: .; v_call: TRBV5-4; cdr3_nt: TGTGCCAGCAGCTTGGGGCAGGGGCTGATACGCTACACCTTC; cdr3_aa: CASSLGQGLIRYTF
clone_size: .; j_call: TRBJ2-7; d_call: TRBD2; v_call: TRBV28; cdr3_nt: TGTGCCAGCAGTACCGGACTAGCGGGATACGAGCAGTACTTC; cdr3_aa: CASSTGLAGYEQYF